The 13 T cell receptor beta chains reported below all come from one sample, sequenced in a study of PD-1 blockade in classical Hodgkin lymphoma. Every patient relapsed after autologous stem cell transplantation, and brentuximab vedotin exposure varied. This table comes from immunoSEQ multiplex PCR, and its TCRdb copy is limited to in-frame clones, with some not included. The table has around 99,000 clones, roughly 76% seen once. The sample here was peripheral blood mononuclear cells (PBMCs), taken before the second cycle of nivolumab. The receptor set was obtained from a human donor with classical Hodgkin lymphoma.

The chain uses TRBV5-1 and TRBJ1-5; 9 bases fit TRBD1. The germline gives CDR1 SGHRS, CDR2 YFSETQ. The CDR3 extends over 15 amino acids. After removal of 7 bases from V and 4 bases from J, the junction contained 9 bases not matched to a gene. The chain's CDR3 is CASRIGTGRNQPQHF. In DNA form, the CDR3 reads TGCGCCAGCCGCATCGGGACAGGGAGGAATCAGCCCCAGCATTTT.

The chain has TRBV18 and TRBJ2-5; D possibly corresponds to TRBD2 (5 bases). The V end was cut by 3 bases, the J end by 5 bases, with 10 bases between. Germline CDR1 reads KGHSH; CDR2 reads LQKENI. This CDR3 contains 13 residues. CDR3 residues: CASSPGVGETQYF. Here the CDR3 DNA reads TGTGCCAGCTCACCCGGGGTAGGGGAGACCCAGTACTTC. The complete variable domain, with remaining parts taken from reference TRBV18 and TRBJ2-5, reads NAGVMQNPRHLVRRRGQEARLRCSPMKGHSHVYWYRQLPEEGLKFMVYLQKENIIDESGMPKERFSAEFPKEGPSILRIQQVVRGDSAAYFCASSPGVGETQYFGPGTRLLVL.

The chain employs TRBV28 and TRBJ1-5; TRBD1 agrees at 8 bases. CDR3 length: 17 amino acids. Germline trimming cut 6 bases from V and 2 bases from J; bases unmatched to any gene: 12. CDR1 is MDHEN and CDR2 is SYDVKM in the germline V gene. CDR3 DNA sequence: TGTGCCAGCAGAACCCTAGGACAGGGTTCGGGCAATCAGCCCCAGCATTTT. Protein sequence: CASRTLGQGSGNQPQHF. The full variable domain, its missing parts supplied by reference TRBV28 and TRBJ1-5, is DVKVTQSSRYLVKRTGEKVFLECVQDMDHENMFWYRQDPGLGLRLIYFSYDVKMKEKGDIPEGYSVSREKKERFSLILESASTNQTSMYLCASRTLGQGSGNQPQHFGDGTRLSIL.

The V call is TRBV4-1, the J call TRBJ2-1; the D is unclear. The CDR3 consists of 14 residues. The germline V gene encodes CDR1 MGHRA and CDR2 YSYEKL. V lost 0 bases to trimming and J lost 10 bases, with 13 bases between them. The DNA of the CDR3 is TGCGCCAGCAGCCAAGATGGAACAAATGGGGAGCAGTTCTTC. It codes for CASSQDGTNGEQFF.

The J gene is TRBJ2-3, the V gene TRBV5-1, with D perhaps given as TRBD1 or TRBD2 (6 bases each). CDR3 size: 16 residues. Germline V gene lookup returns CDR1 SGHRS and CDR2 YFSETQ. Trimming pared 4 bases from V and 2 bases from J, leaving 17 bases between. The CDR3 loop is CASSPGAGSITDTQYF. CDR3 sequence (DNA): TGCGCCAGCAGCCCGGGGGCGGGTTCTATCACAGATACGCAGTATTTT.

The chain couples TRBV4-3 to TRBJ1-2; D is unresolved. Trimming pared 1 base from V and 7 bases from J, leaving 10 bases between. Germline V gives CDR1 LGHNA, CDR2 YSLEER. The CDR3 spans 13 residues. The CDR3 DNA sequence: TGCGCCAGCAGCCAAGCCCCAGTGGGTGGCTACACCTTC. Protein product: CASSQAPVGGYTF.

The CDR3 DNA sequence: TGTGCCAGCAGTTACGGGACTACGGTGCAGTACTTC. Its translation: CASSYGTTVQYF. This chain connects TRBV6-5 to TRBJ2-7; TRBD2 matches at 7 bases. The V gene's germline CDR1 is MNHEY and CDR2 SVGAGI. The CDR3 loop spans 12 amino acids. Trimming at V came to 2 bases and at J to 9 bases, leaving 4 bases not matched to a gene.

This clone has just one count. The rearrangement links TRBV11-2 to TRBJ1-2; TRBD1 is a possible D gene (6 bases). CDR1 is SGHAT, CDR2 FQNNGV, per germline. CDR3 length: 13 residues. V gave up 5 bases and J gave up 3 bases, with 10 bases separating them. The CDR3: CASSEGQYYGYTF. The CDR3, as DNA: TGTGCCAGCAGCGAAGGACAGTACTATGGCTACACCTTC.

V gene TRBV18 combines with J gene TRBJ2-7; TRBD2 is a possible D gene (5 bases). The V gene's germline CDR1 is KGHSH and CDR2 LQKENI. V was trimmed by 4 bases and J by 0 bases, leaving 10 bases between them. This CDR3 has 14 residues. Here the CDR3 reads CASSQARGSYEQYF. For the CDR3, the DNA is TGTGCCAGCTCACAGGCCCGGGGCTCCTACGAGCAGTACTTC.

V and J are TRBV18 and TRBJ2-7, with 7 bases lining up with TRBD2. V shed 1 base, J shed 1 base, and the junction held 13 bases outside the gene matches. There are 18 residues in the CDR3. CDR1 KGHSH and CDR2 LQKENI come from the germline V gene. CDR3 nucleotides: TGTGCCAGCTCACCACAGGCAGCAGGCCTAGCGGCATCCTACGAGCAGTACTTC. It translates to CASSPQAAGLAASYEQYF.

The DNA for the CDR3 is TGTGCCAGCCCTGGACAGGGACCGAGCTCCTACAATGAGCAGTTCTTC. Translation gives CASPGQGPSSYNEQFF. The V and J genes are TRBV2 and TRBJ2-1; 8 positions agree with TRBD1. Germline values: CDR1 SNHLY, CDR2 FYNNEI. The length of the CDR3 is 16 residues. V was clipped by 8 bases and J by 0 bases; unmatched bases: 9.

This chain links TRBV21-1 with TRBJ2-1; TRBD2, the table's D call, lacks a check against the DNA. TRBV21-1 constitutes a pseudogene. This CDR3 is built from 17 residues. This CDR3 reads CASSPGLAGGSYNEQFF. CDR3 bases: TGTGCCAGCAGCCCGGGACTAGCGGGAGGATCCTACAATGAGCAGTTCTTC.

This clone was counted once. The chain combines TRBV19 with TRBJ2-5, with TRBD2 as a possible D gene (6 bases). The germline gives CDR1 LNHDA, CDR2 SQIVND (reference sequence). V dropped 6 bases and J dropped 0 bases, with 11 bases sitting between them. This CDR3 spans 14 amino acids. This CDR3 reads CASRASEYQETQYF. Written as DNA, the CDR3 is TGTGCCAGTAGAGCTAGCGAGTACCAAGAGACCCAGTACTTC.